The T cell receptor (beta chain) under discussion was sequenced for a study of OX40 agonist ivuxolimab in advanced cancers. Trimming left V 5 bases short and J 3 bases short, with 17 bases between. In germline, CDR1 is KGHSH, CDR2 LQKENI. The CDR3 runs 15 residues. The investigators sampled blood at baseline, at cycle 4 day 1, and at cycle 7 day 1. Here immunoSEQ multiplex PCR was the method, and the copy in TCRdb shows in-frame clones only, minus some. The sample lists 35,000 to 45,000 clones, about 83% occurring once. This clone was detected once. The receptor's source is an adult with an advanced solid tumor such as melanoma, head and neck, liver or kidney cancer. The rearrangement uses TRBV18 and TRBJ2-7; maybe TRBD2 (5 bases). This specimen was CD4+ or CD8+ T cells sorted from blood, taken in a trial of the OX40 agonist ivuxolimab. CDR3 bases: TGTGCCAGCTCAACGCAAGCGCTAGCAGACTACGAGCAGTACTTC. Encoded protein: CASSTQALADYEQYF.